The table lists the clone carrying this T cell receptor beta chain with many counts. Its antigen is not identified. Trimming cost V 1 base and J 6 bases; bases outside gene matches: 4. This CDR3 has 14 residues. The germline V gene encodes CDR1 GTSNPN and CDR2 SVGIG (reference sequence). This entry comes from a study of T cells in Graves' hyperthyroidism and ophthalmopathy. Study conclusions and caveats: The model forecast ophthalmopathy, anticipating it by a median around 6.5 months before onset. Through a model of 13 V-J features, ophthalmopathy was separated from stable hyperthyroidism. In blood, most of the thyroid clonotypes expanded above 0.001 were also present.

Reasons for excluding patients were uncontrolled infection, other autoimmune disease, pregnancy or lactation. RNA transcripts yielded amplified TCR beta CDR3 regions. Primed by the HTBI set, a first-round RT-PCR was run on the TCR CDR3. TCRdb fed the multiplex PCR reads into MiXCR, producing one record per CDR3 protein. The profile shows some 560,000 distinct CDR3 sequences, 12% to 15% of them singletons. The sequenced sample consisted of blood. The source is a woman aged 40 to 55 with Graves' hyperthyroidism. This chain connects TRBV30 to TRBJ2-1, with 9 bases lining up with TRBD2. The CDR3 reads CAWSAGTSTNEQFF. The CDR3 DNA sequence: TGTGCCTGGAGTGCCGGGACTAGCACCAATGAGCAGTTCTTC.